A single sample gave rise to the 11 T cell receptor beta chains below, sequenced in a study of cytomegalovirus exposure and HLA in healthy donors. With 60 Vbeta and 13 Jbeta primers, the PCR was carried out. This table comes from immunoSEQ multiplex PCR, and its TCRdb copy is limited to in-frame clones, with some not included. The sample records roughly 200,000 clones, 77% being singletons. The sample consisted of PBMCs. The receptors here all came from an older woman in good health and CMV-seropositive.

This chain connects TRBV9 to TRBJ2-7; 9 positions match TRBD2. The CDR3 contains 15 residues. CDR1 is SGDLS, CDR2 YYNGEE, per germline. Unmatched junction bases numbered 7, after V lost 4 bases and J lost 2 bases. The CDR3, as DNA: TGTGCCAGCAGCACTTCTGGCGGGGGGGCCTACGAGCAGTACTTC. Translation gives CASSTSGGGAYEQYF. The whole variable domain, filled in from reference TRBV9 and TRBJ2-7, reads DSGVTQTPKHLITATGQRVTLRCSPRSGDLSVYWYQQSLDQGLQFLIQYYNGEERAKGNILERFSAQQFPDLHSELNLSSLELGDSALYFCASSTSGGGAYEQYFGPGTRLTVT.

The gene calls are TRBV11-2 and TRBJ1-4; D is undetermined. Germline loops: CDR1 SGHAT, CDR2 FQNNGV. The CDR3 totals 15 residues. With 1 base removed from V and 10 bases from J, the gap between germline ends came to 16 bases. The CDR3 protein is CASSLVGGEGGKLFF. CDR3 DNA: TGTGCCAGCAGCTTAGTTGGCGGGGAGGGAGGAAAACTGTTTTTT.

The chain couples TRBV7-2 to TRBJ2-4; maybe TRBD1 (6 bases). CDR3 length: 15 amino acids. The germline gives CDR1 SGHTA, CDR2 FQGNSA. Trimming took 0 bases from V and 4 from J, leaving 10 bases between them. In DNA form, the CDR3 reads TGTGCCAGCAGCTTAGCGAGTGGACAGAAAAACATTCAGTACTTC. This gives the protein CASSLASGQKNIQYF. The entire variable domain, with the rest obtained from reference TRBV7-2 and TRBJ2-4, is as follows: GAGVSQSPSNKVTEKGKDVELRCDPISGHTALYWYRQSLGQGLEFLIYFQGNSAPDKSGLPSDRFSAERTGGSVSTLTIQRTQQEDSAVYLCASSLASGQKNIQYFGAGTRLSVL.

The chain recombines TRBV7-9 with TRBJ1-3; D remains unclear. Looked up from germline, CDR1 is SEHNR and CDR2 is FQNEAQ (reference sequence). This CDR3 is 15 amino acids long. V was cut by 5 bases and J by 0 bases, with 11 bases left in between. CDR3 residues: CASSEKRSSGNTIYF. The CDR3 DNA is TGTGCCAGCAGCGAAAAAAGGAGCTCTGGAAACACCATATATTTT.

In DNA, the CDR3 is TGTGCCAGCAGTCAACAGGGTCATGATAATTCACCCCTCCACTTT. It codes for CASSQQGHDNSPLHF. V usage is TRBV27 and J usage is TRBJ1-6, with a weak D call TRBD1 (6 bases). CDR3 size: 15 residues. V lost 5 bases and J 5 bases, leaving 13 bases between the germline ends. Per the germline V gene, CDR1 is MNHEY and CDR2 is SMNVEV (reference sequence).

The chain recombines TRBV28 with TRBJ2-7; maybe TRBD1 (6 bases). The CDR3 has 16 residues. The V end was cut by 5 bases, the J end by 4 bases, with 21 bases between. The germline V gene encodes CDR1 MDHEN and CDR2 SYDVKM. CDR3 in amino acids: CASSPTLRGSKYEQYF. DNA for the CDR3: TGTGCCAGCAGTCCAACCCTCAGGGGATCTAAGTACGAGCAGTACTTC.

The chain joins TRBV4-3 to TRBJ2-7, with 7 bases that match TRBD1. V gave up 0 bases and J gave up 2 bases; unmatched junction bases: 10. There are 17 residues in the CDR3. CDR1 is LGHNA, CDR2 YSLEER, per germline. The CDR3 DNA is TGCGCCAGCAGCCAAGATGTTTCCATACAGGGGACCTACGAGCAGTACTTC. It yields the protein CASSQDVSIQGTYEQYF.

The CDR3 here is CASSQKFGAGVPYEQYF. In DNA, the CDR3 is TGCGCCAGCAGCCAAAAGTTTGGAGCGGGGGTTCCCTACGAGCAGTACTTC. The chain uses TRBV4-3 and TRBJ2-7; 8 nucleotides agree with TRBD2. The germline V gene has CDR1 LGHNA and CDR2 YSLEER. With 2 bases clipped from V and 2 bases from J, the junction kept 11 bases outside the gene matches. This CDR3 has 17 residues.

V and J are TRBV28 and TRBJ1-1, with TRBD1 matching 7 bases. Trimming cost V 2 bases and J 5 bases; bases outside gene matches: 2. Germline V gene data show CDR1 as MDHEN and CDR2 as SYDVKM. This CDR3 has 13 amino acids. The CDR3 bases are TGTGCCAGCAGTTTAGTGGGACAGACTGAAGCTTTCTTT. Its translation is CASSLVGQTEAFF.

The chain combines TRBV28 with TRBJ1-1; tentative D call: TRBD1 (6 bases). Trimming took 2 bases from V and 0 from J, leaving 7 bases between them. CDR1 is MDHEN and CDR2 is SYDVKM in the germline V gene. This CDR3 has 14 residues. CDR3 coding DNA: TGTGCCAGCAGTTTAAGGACAGTGAACACTGAAGCTTTCTTT. Protein product: CASSLRTVNTEAFF.

Only a few counts were recorded for this clone. This sequence joins TRBV6-1 and TRBJ1-2; D remains unclear. The germline CDR1 and CDR2 sequences are MNHNS and SASEGT. V was pared by 7 bases and J by 8 bases, with 17 bases between. CDR3 length: 13 residues. CDR3 loop: CASMRAGSRGYTF. The CDR3 region has the DNA TGTGCCAGCATGCGGGCAGGTTCGAGAGGCTACACCTTC.